A selection of T cell receptor beta chains follows, all from one sample in a study of OX40 agonist ivuxolimab in advanced cancers. Only in-frame clones appear in the TCRdb table, and some are missing; sequencing was by immunoSEQ multiplex PCR. This table holds some 54,000 clones, roughly 80% found once. The starting material was CD4+ or CD8+ T cells sorted from blood, obtained in a trial of the OX40 agonist ivuxolimab. These receptors all come from an adult with an advanced solid tumor such as melanoma, head and neck, liver or kidney cancer. CDR3s leave out the opening cysteine and the closing phenylalanine or tryptophan. A D gene is named only where the DNA matches it firmly. Only some rows state a clone size, as once, few, many or a class for expanded clones.

abundance: .; d_gene: .; v_gene: TRBV9; CDR3aa: ASSLSHLGYT
abundance: .; d_gene: .; v_gene: TRBV6-5; CDR3aa: ASTADNEQF
abundance: .; d_gene: .; v_gene: TRBV5-1; CDR3aa: ASSLNREIGANEQY
abundance: .; d_gene: .; v_gene: TRBV6-1; CDR3aa: ASSEVSGQKQF
abundance: .; d_gene: .; v_gene: TRBV7-9; CDR3aa: ASSLGQGNEKLF
abundance: few; d_gene: .; v_gene: TRBV7-2; CDR3aa: ASSLEGLGGSTEAF
abundance: .; d_gene: .; v_gene: TRBV7-9; CDR3aa: ASSSGLGTQY
abundance: .; d_gene: TRBD1; v_gene: TRBV27; CDR3aa: ASKKGQGDWEQY
abundance: .; d_gene: TRBD1; v_gene: TRBV5-1; CDR3aa: ASSLDRTGKSYNEQF
abundance: .; d_gene: TRBD1; v_gene: TRBV19; CDR3aa: ASNGQGGNQPQH
abundance: .; d_gene: .; v_gene: TRBV7-2; CDR3aa: ASSLFPGLQYNEQF
abundance: once; d_gene: TRBD1; v_gene: TRBV7-2; CDR3aa: ASSLGQGANEKLF
abundance: .; d_gene: TRBD2; v_gene: TRBV5-1; CDR3aa: ASSTLAGAGDTQY
abundance: .; d_gene: .; v_gene: TRBV5-8; CDR3aa: ASSPTGHNQPQH
abundance: .; d_gene: TRBD1; v_gene: TRBV6-5; CDR3aa: ASSYGTGEKLF
abundance: .; d_gene: .; v_gene: TRBV6-5; CDR3aa: ASKVNGPYEQY
abundance: .; d_gene: .; v_gene: TRBV7-2; CDR3aa: ASSGTSHTIGELF
abundance: .; d_gene: .; v_gene: TRBV4-3; CDR3aa: ASSQETRRSNYGYT
abundance: .; d_gene: TRBD2; v_gene: TRBV6-6; CDR3aa: ASSGSSGGNTGELF
abundance: .; d_gene: .; v_gene: TRBV15; CDR3aa: ATSRDEADLGLEQY
abundance: many; d_gene: TRBD1; v_gene: TRBV19; CDR3aa: ASSIGNRGEAF
abundance: .; d_gene: .; v_gene: TRBV5-1; CDR3aa: ASSLDTGDNTEAF
abundance: .; d_gene: TRBD2; v_gene: TRBV5-4; CDR3aa: ASSFLADLYNEQF
abundance: .; d_gene: TRBD2; v_gene: TRBV10-1; CDR3aa: ASRPGLAADEQF
abundance: .; d_gene: .; v_gene: TRBV7-9; CDR3aa: ASSYDSNPQPQH
abundance: .; d_gene: .; v_gene: TRBV7-9; CDR3aa: ASSTNRDQPQH
abundance: .; d_gene: .; v_gene: TRBV6-6; CDR3aa: ASSLGLGYSVEQF
abundance: .; d_gene: .; v_gene: TRBV30; CDR3aa: AMEVTRTDTQY
abundance: .; d_gene: TRBD2; v_gene: TRBV6-1; CDR3aa: ASTVGGYQETQY
abundance: .; d_gene: .; v_gene: TRBV7-3; CDR3aa: ARAVTGRAMNTEAF
abundance: few; d_gene: .; v_gene: TRBV18; CDR3aa: ASSPEGLYEQY
abundance: .; d_gene: .; v_gene: TRBV27; CDR3aa: ASSSAPSEQY
abundance: few; d_gene: .; v_gene: TRBV19; CDR3aa: ASSIWDTQY
abundance: .; d_gene: TRBD1; v_gene: TRBV29-1; CDR3aa: SVATDRRLYGYT
abundance: .; d_gene: .; v_gene: TRBV5-4; CDR3aa: ASSLGSTDTQY
abundance: .; d_gene: TRBD2; v_gene: TRBV5-1; CDR3aa: ASSSMTSGRAYNEQF
abundance: .; d_gene: .; v_gene: TRBV4-1; CDR3aa: ASSQAVGEVNGYT
abundance: .; d_gene: .; v_gene: TRBV5-1; CDR3aa: ASSSGMGNEQF
abundance: .; d_gene: TRBD1; v_gene: TRBV19; CDR3aa: ASSTQGVRGRPQH
abundance: .; d_gene: TRBD1; v_gene: TRBV14; CDR3aa: ASSQQTGGHYGYT
abundance: .; d_gene: .; v_gene: TRBV7-2; CDR3aa: ASSLQSNSPLH
abundance: few; d_gene: .; v_gene: TRBV12-5; CDR3aa: ASGNPRDTEAF
abundance: .; d_gene: TRBD1; v_gene: TRBV11-1; CDR3aa: ASSPNGDRGLYGYT
abundance: once; d_gene: .; v_gene: TRBV28; CDR3aa: ASRVGNTIY
abundance: .; d_gene: .; v_gene: TRBV18; CDR3aa: ASSPTKTGMNEEQY
abundance: .; d_gene: .; v_gene: TRBV7-2; CDR3aa: ASSPALGSTEAF
abundance: .; d_gene: TRBD2; v_gene: TRBV2; CDR3aa: ASSEAGGGSSSY
abundance: .; d_gene: .; v_gene: TRBV5-8; CDR3aa: ASSFRGKNTEAF
abundance: .; d_gene: .; v_gene: TRBV5-1; CDR3aa: ASSASGAGNTIY